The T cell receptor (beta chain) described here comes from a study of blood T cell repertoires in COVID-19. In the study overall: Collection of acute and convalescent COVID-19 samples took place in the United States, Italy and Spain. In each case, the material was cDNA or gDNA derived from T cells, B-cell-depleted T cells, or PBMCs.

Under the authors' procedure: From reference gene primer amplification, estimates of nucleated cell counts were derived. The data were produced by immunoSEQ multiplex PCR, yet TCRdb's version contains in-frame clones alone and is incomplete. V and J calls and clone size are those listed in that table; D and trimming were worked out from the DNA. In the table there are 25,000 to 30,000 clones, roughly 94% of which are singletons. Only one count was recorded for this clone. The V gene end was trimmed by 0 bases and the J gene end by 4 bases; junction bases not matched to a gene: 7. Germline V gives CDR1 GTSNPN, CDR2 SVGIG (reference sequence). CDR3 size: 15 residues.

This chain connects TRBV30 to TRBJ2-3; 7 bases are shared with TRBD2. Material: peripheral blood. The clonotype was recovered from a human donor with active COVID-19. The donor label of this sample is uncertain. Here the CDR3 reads CAWSVGVGGADTQYF. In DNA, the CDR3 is TGTGCCTGGAGTGTGGGAGTGGGGGGGGCAGATACGCAGTATTTT.